This T cell receptor beta chain came from a study of T cell responses to AZD1222 COVID-19 vaccine (dated by TCRdb to 2020 to 2022). Turning to the overall study: AZD1222 recipients given second doses at about 4 weeks or at about 12 weeks were pooled, since spike-specific TCR depth and breadth were not found to differ between the two schedules. Trial participants were enrolled into age subgroups of 18-55, 56-69 and 70-plus years, which contained about 150, 28 and 57 TCR-sequenced participants, respectively. TCR sequencing covered some 250 trial participants: some 210 given two doses of AZD1222 and some 25 given two doses of MenACWY control vaccine. Overall study outcomes, separate from this receptor: After two AZD1222 doses, both the breadth and the depth of spike-specific TCRs were significantly higher than at day 0 and than in MenACWY recipients. Participants were mostly white British, with more females than males. The authors suggested clonal diversity may have been underestimated. Conclusions about previously exposed vaccinees are limited because only a handful of AZD1222 recipients were SARS-CoV-2 seropositive at baseline. No day 14 peak-response samples were available, so repertoires were characterized only after the peak T cell response. In the small 56-69-year group, the increase in depth fell short of significance, most likely because of low power. The whole spike protein was spanned by vaccine-associated CD4 TCRs, and dominant responses were seen in regions 160-218 and 743-854. Reportedly, almost half of the unique spike-specific TCRs recognized epitopes lying outside the regions that are mutated in the B.1.351 and B.1.1.7 variants.

The CDR3 regions of human TCRbeta chains were analyzed by immunosequencing. The source study handled its data this way. TCRs in the repertoires were compared against a reference library of SARS-CoV-2-specific TCRs that had been generated with the MIRA antigen-specificity platform. Breadth was defined as the fraction of unique TCRs that were SARS-CoV-2-associated. Depth was defined as the fraction of total T cells that were SARS-CoV-2-associated. Using the MIRA data, each spike-specific TCR was mapped to the spike region that the TCR reacts to and placed in a CD4 or CD8 class. Log10-transformed breadth and depth values were compared by one-way ANOVA with Sidak's multiple comparisons tests. TCRdb limited this immuneACCESS table to in-frame rearrangements with V and J called. A share of clones is missing; checked studies link under half to unresolved V genes, and the rest is unexplained. The V and J calls and the clone size are those of that table, but D and trimming were determined from the DNA. Present in this sample are around 83,000 clones, just over 90% of which were seen just once. More than 4.5% of the sample goes to the ten largest clones.

The label giving this sample's time point can be read as: baseline before first vaccination. The vaccinee samples were drawn from two UK trials, COV001 and COV002, one of which was a single-blind randomized controlled phase 2/3 trial testing AZD1222 (ChAdOx1 nCoV-19) in healthy adults. Trial participant PBMC samples were collected at day 0 and day 28 after the second dose for TCRbeta chain sequencing. Details on this clone: No cognate antigen has been identified for it. Base qualities are not recorded, but no much larger clone differs from it by a single base.

The CDR3 spans 16 residues, from the cysteine through the phenylalanine. Just the 48-base CDR3 DNA is kept, in frame starting at base 1. After removal of 5 bases from V and 3 bases from J, the junction retains 12 bases not matched to a gene. CDR1 and CDR2 are read off the germline V gene as SGHTA and FQGNSA. This TCR derives from an adult in good health. Sequenced here: peripheral blood, sampled on day 0 of AZD1222 vaccination. This receptor chain uses TRBV7-2 and TRBJ1-1, with 7 junctional bases fitting TRBD1. The DNA sequence is as follows: TGTGCCAGCAGCCTTTATGCGACAGGGTGGGACACTGAAGCTTTCTTT. Translated, it reads CASSLYATGWDTEAFF.